This passage covers 8 T cell receptor beta chains from one sample sequenced in a study of T cells after yellow fever vaccination. A single record per CDR3 protein comes from TCRdb applying MiXCR to the 5' RACE reads. The sample lists fewer than 450,000 distinct CDR3 sequences, about 4% occurring once. Sequenced material: PBMCs, taken 5 days after the yellow fever booster vaccination. These receptors originate from a man between 18 and 35 years old who received the YFV17D yellow fever vaccine.

A few counts support this clonotype. The J gene is TRBJ1-2, the V gene TRBV5-4, with 8 bases that match TRBD1. With V trimmed by 4 bases and J by 7 bases, 6 bases remained unmatched. Germline loops: CDR1 SGHNT, CDR2 YYREEE (reference sequence). The CDR3 has 13 residues. CDR3 residues: CASSLDRESGYTF. CDR3 sequence (DNA): TGTGCCAGCAGCCTGGACAGGGAATCTGGCTACACCTTC.

This clonotype was observed a handful of times. This chain uses TRBV5-6 with TRBJ2-7, with D maybe TRBD1 (5 bases). Germline-derived CDR1 and CDR2 are SGHDT and YYEEEE. Trimming shortened V by 0 bases and J by 7 bases, and 14 bases separated the two germline ends. The CDR3 is made up of 14 amino acids. The chain's CDR3 is CASSLAAYAGEQYF. The CDR3 nucleotides read TGTGCCAGCAGCTTGGCTGCGTACGCAGGGGAGCAGTACTTC.

The chain links TRBV2 to TRBJ2-3; D ambiguous. Trimming removed 1 base at V and 10 bases at J, with 12 bases between. The CDR3 loop spans 13 amino acids. CDR1 SNHLY and CDR2 FYNNEI come from the germline V gene. Here the CDR3 reads CASSEDLGGSQYF. CDR3 sequence (DNA): TGTGCCAGCAGTGAAGACTTGGGCGGATCGCAGTATTTT.

Only a few counts were recorded for this clonotype. The chain links TRBV7-2 to TRBJ2-6; D gene unclear. CDR1 and CDR2 (germline): SGHTA, FQGNSA. The CDR3 runs 16 residues. The V and J ends lost 1 base and 2 bases respectively, with 9 bases between them. The DNA for the CDR3 is TGTGCCAGCAGCTTAGTCCGGCTTGCTGGGGCCAACGTCCTGACTTTC. Amino acids: CASSLVRLAGANVLTF.

There are many counts of this clonotype. The chain links TRBV13 to TRBJ2-2; TRBD2 might be the D (5 bases). The CDR3 sequence is 13 residues long. Germline V gene sequence: CDR1 PRHDT, CDR2 FYEKMQ (reference sequence). Trimming removed 2 bases at V and 5 bases at J, with 6 bases between. CDR3: CASSLRGTGELFF. Here the CDR3 DNA reads TGTGCCAGCAGCTTACGAGGGACCGGGGAGCTGTTTTTT.

This clonotype appeared many times. This rearrangement joins TRBV5-1 to TRBJ2-4; tentatively, D is TRBD1 or TRBD2 (6 bases each). The germline V gene has CDR1 SGHRS and CDR2 YFSETQ. The CDR3 covers 18 residues. V lost 4 bases, J lost 1 base, and 21 bases lay in between. DNA of the CDR3: TGCGCCAGCAGCCTGAGGGGGGACACGGGGGCGGCCAAAAACATTCAGTACTTC. This gives the protein CASSLRGDTGAAKNIQYF.

This clonotype came up a few times. This rearrangement joins TRBV6-6 to TRBJ2-7; 9 bases are a match to TRBD1. Germline V gene lookup returns CDR1 MNHNY and CDR2 SVGAGI (reference sequence). This CDR3 has 16 amino acids. Trimming removed 5 bases from V and 5 bases from J; junction bases left unmatched: 13. Here the CDR3 DNA reads TGTGCCAGCAGTCTTCCAACCCCGGGACAGGGTGACGAGCAGTACTTC. Amino acid sequence: CASSLPTPGQGDEQYF.

The V gene is TRBV5-6, the J gene TRBJ2-1; no clear D gene. The CDR3 has 14 amino acids. CDR1 SGHDT and CDR2 YYEEEE come from the germline V gene. Trimming took 1 base from V and 10 from J, leaving 15 bases between them. CDR3 DNA sequence: TGTGCCAGCAGCTTGATACGTTATGGGCCGGAGCAGTTCTTC. This codes for CASSLIRYGPEQFF.